This TCR beta chain derives from a study of blood T cell repertoires in COVID-19. Whole-study context: Samples came from the United States, Italy and Spain, spanning acute and convalescent COVID-19.

Sequencing was performed with immunoSEQ multiplex PCR; in TCRdb, only in-frame clones are kept and a portion is missing. The sample lists about 140,000 clones, roughly 80% occurring once. Germline V gene lookup returns CDR1 GTSNPN and CDR2 SVGIG (reference sequence). Trimming stripped 3 bases from V and 9 bases from J, with 15 bases between. The CDR3 consists of 14 residues. This clone showed up just a few times. The source material was peripheral blood. The clonotype comes from an elderly woman with acute or convalescent COVID-19. The rearrangement links TRBV30 to TRBJ1-6; D unclear. The CDR3 DNA follows: TGTGCCTGGAGCACCGGGCAGGCGGGTTCACCCCTCCACTTT. Protein product: CAWSTGQAGSPLHF.